This T cell receptor beta chain appears in the sequencing data of a study of blood T cell repertoires in COVID-19. For the study at large: The United States, Italy and Spain provided the acute and convalescent COVID-19 samples. PBMCs, B-cell-depleted T cells, or T cells were the source of the cDNA or gDNA that made up the material.

Authors' methods: Researchers report that nucleated cell counts were estimated from reference gene primer amplification. TCRdb keeps only in-frame clones here, not all; method: immunoSEQ multiplex PCR. V, J and clone size reflect that table, while D and trimming were determined from the DNA. The table shows 90,000 to 120,000 clones, with 70% to 85% occurring only once. J gave up 6 bases and V 2 bases, and 9 bases lay outside the gene matches. The V gene's germline CDR1 is MNHEY and CDR2 SVGEGT. This CDR3 contains 16 residues. The rearrangement joins TRBV6-2 or TRBV6-3 to TRBJ1-3; 8 nucleotides line up with TRBD1. The sequenced material came from peripheral blood. This clonotype originated in a man in his 70s with active or convalescent COVID-19. The chain's CDR3 is CASSYPTGAPANTIYF. The CDR3 DNA follows: TGTGCCAGCAGTTACCCGACAGGGGCCCCCGCAAACACCATATATTTT.